This entry lists 21 T cell receptor beta chains sequenced from one sample in a study of T cell changes during pregnancy in multiple sclerosis. The protocol was immunoSEQ multiplex PCR, while the TCRdb copy is restricted to in-frame clones and leaves out a portion. In the table there are about 38,000 clones, roughly 93% of which are singletons. The input for sequencing was CD8+ T cells from peripheral blood mononuclear cells, taken in the third trimester of pregnancy. These receptors were collected from a female donor with multiple sclerosis, enrolled in a pregnancy study.

J is TRBJ2-1 and V is TRBV7-9; 9 bases line up with TRBD2. J lost 6 bases, V lost 3 bases, and 3 bases had no gene match. This CDR3 region has 14 residues. Germline-derived CDR1 and CDR2 are SEHNR and FQNEAQ (reference sequence). CDR3: CASSFLAGSNEQFF. CDR3 bases: TGTGCCAGCAGCTTCCTAGCGGGGTCCAATGAGCAGTTCTTC.

The V and J genes are TRBV9 and TRBJ2-3; 14 nucleotides align to TRBD2. V shed 5 bases, J shed 0 bases, and the junction held 5 bases outside the gene matches. The CDR3 is made up of 17 amino acids. Germline values: CDR1 SGDLS, CDR2 YYNGEE. DNA of the CDR3: TGTGCCAGCAGGGGACTAGCGGGGGAGGACAGCACAGATACGCAGTATTTT. Amino acid sequence: CASRGLAGEDSTDTQYF.

The V call is TRBV27, the J call TRBJ2-1, with TRBD1 matching over 8 bases. CDR3 length: 15 residues. The germline gives CDR1 MNHEY, CDR2 SMNVEV (reference sequence). With 6 bases clipped from V and 6 bases from J, the junction kept 10 bases outside the gene matches. Here the CDR3 DNA reads TGTGCCAGCAGCAACGACAGGGGCGTCTTCAATGAGCAGTTCTTC. This translates into CASSNDRGVFNEQFF.

J is TRBJ2-7 and V is TRBV5-1; 9 bases fit TRBD2. The CDR3 contains 13 residues. V was pared by 5 bases and J by 5 bases, with 5 bases of the junction left unmatched. In germline, CDR1 is SGHRS, CDR2 YFSETQ. The CDR3 is CASRLAGSDEQYF. In nucleotides, the CDR3 is TGCGCCAGCAGGCTAGCGGGGTCCGACGAGCAGTACTTC.

V usage is TRBV7-6 and J usage is TRBJ1-1; a possible D gene is TRBD1 (5 bases). Germline loops: CDR1 SGHVS, CDR2 FNYEAQ. This CDR3 spans 15 amino acids. With 1 base removed from V and 1 base from J, the gap between germline ends came to 10 bases. The CDR3 DNA reads TGTGCCAGCAGCTTAGTCCCAGGGAAGAACACTGAAGCTTTCTTT. Residues: CASSLVPGKNTEAFF.

This chain joins TRBV2 and TRBJ2-7, with 12 nucleotides matching TRBD2. After removal of 7 bases from V and 7 bases from J, the junction contained 5 bases not matched to a gene. From germline, CDR1 is SNHLY and CDR2 FYNNEI. This CDR3 region has 13 residues. The CDR3 sequence is CASTSGGAEEQYF. The CDR3 coding sequence is TGTGCCAGCACTAGCGGGGGGGCCGAGGAGCAGTACTTC.

The chain has TRBV7-9 and TRBJ2-3; 9 bases fit TRBD2. CDR1 and CDR2 from the germline V gene are SEHNR and FQNEAQ (reference sequence). Trimming removed 5 bases from V and 5 bases from J; junction bases left unmatched: 14. This CDR3 has 17 residues. DNA for the CDR3: TGTGCCAGCAGCCTCTCTTTTGCGGGGGGGCAGCAAGATACGCAGTATTTT. Encoded protein: CASSLSFAGGQQDTQYF.

The rearrangement joins TRBV2 to TRBJ1-1, with D perhaps matching TRBD1 (5 bases). Per the germline V gene, CDR1 is SNHLY and CDR2 is FYNNEI. V was pared by 10 bases and J by 6 bases, with 9 bases between. The CDR3 length is 10 residues. DNA for the CDR3: TGTGCCACCCTAGGGGCTGAAGCTTTCTTT. It yields the protein CATLGAEAFF. Variable domain in full (rest from reference TRBV2 and TRBJ1-1): EPEVTQTPSHQVTQMGQEVILRCVPISNHLYFYWYRQILGQKVEFLVSFYNNEISEKSEIFDDQFSVERPDGSNFTLKIRSTKLEDSAMYFCATLGAEAFFGQGTRLTVV.

CDR3 sequence: CASSLEGARALAKNIQYF. The CDR3, as DNA: TGTGCCAGCAGCTTAGAAGGGGCCCGGGCCTTAGCCAAAAACATTCAGTACTTC. The gene calls are TRBV7-9 and TRBJ2-4; tentative D call: TRBD1 (5 bases). This CDR3 comprises 18 residues. CDR1 is SEHNR and CDR2 is FQNEAQ in the germline V gene (reference sequence). Trimming shortened V by 1 base and J by 0 bases, and 16 bases separated the two germline ends. The full variable domain, in which reference TRBV7-9 and TRBJ2-4 provide the parts outside the CDR3, is DTGVSQNPRHKITKRGQNVTFRCDPISEHNRLYWYRQTLGQGPEFLTYFQNEAQLEKSRLLSDRFSAERPKGSFSTLEIQRTEQGDSAMYLCASSLEGARALAKNIQYFGAGTRLSVL.

The chain uses TRBV4-1 and TRBJ2-1, with D perhaps TRBD1 (5 bases). The CDR3 is 12 residues long. Germline V gene sequence: CDR1 MGHRA, CDR2 YSYEKL. Trimming took off 4 bases at V and 6 bases at J, with 7 bases between the two ends. CDR3 region: CASSRDSNEQFF. For the CDR3, the DNA is TGCGCCAGCAGCCGAGACAGCAATGAGCAGTTCTTC.

The rearrangement uses TRBV10-1 and TRBJ1-4, with a tentative D call TRBD1 (6 bases). Looked up from germline, CDR1 is WNHNN and CDR2 is SYGVQD (reference sequence). This CDR3 spans 13 amino acids. The ends were cut back, 8 bases at V and 6 bases at J, with 13 bases in the middle. The CDR3 coding sequence is TGCGCCAGCGCCGGGACAAATGATGAAAAACTGTTTTTT. It codes for CASAGTNDEKLFF.

The chain uses TRBV19 and TRBJ2-1; 8 nucleotides match TRBD2. The CDR3 runs 15 residues. Losses at the gene ends were 0 bases for V and 9 bases for J; bases not matched to a gene: 7. The germline gives CDR1 LNHDA, CDR2 SQIVND (reference sequence). The CDR3 DNA follows: TGTGCCAGTAGTATAGATAGCGGGGAGGGCAGTGAGCAGTTCTTC. Its protein product is CASSIDSGEGSEQFF. Complete variable domain (other parts from reference TRBV19 and TRBJ2-1): DGGITQSPKYLFRKEGQNVTLSCEQNLNHDAMYWYRQDPGQGLRLIYYSQIVNDFQKGDIAEGYSVSREKKESFPLTVTSAQKNPTAFYLCASSIDSGEGSEQFFGPGTRLTVL.

This chain connects TRBV27 to TRBJ2-5; 16 positions agree with TRBD2. V was pared by 0 bases and J by 5 bases, with 0 bases of the junction left unmatched. Per germline, CDR1 MNHEY and CDR2 SMNVEV (reference sequence). The CDR3 has 16 residues. For the CDR3, the DNA is TGTGCCAGCAGTTTATCGGGACTAGCGGGGGGGGAGACCCAGTACTTC. It yields the protein CASSLSGLAGGETQYF.

The chain links TRBV14 to TRBJ1-6; 9 bases line up with TRBD1. Germline V gene lookup returns CDR1 SGHDN and CDR2 FVKESK. V dropped 4 bases and J dropped 7; count of bases not matched to a gene: 8. This CDR3 is built from 16 residues. For the CDR3, the DNA is TGTGCCAGCAGCCTCTACATGGGACAGGGCAATTCACCCCTCCACTTT. Protein: CASSLYMGQGNSPLHF.

This chain uses TRBV6-6 with TRBJ2-1; possible D gene TRBD1, 6 bases. The CDR3 is 13 amino acids. Deletions cut 5 bases from V and 8 bases from J, with 13 bases between. Germline CDR1 reads MNHNY; CDR2 reads SVGAGI (reference sequence). Written as DNA, the CDR3 is TGTGCCAGCAGTAACCCCGCAGGGGATGAGCAGTTCTTC. Its translation: CASSNPAGDEQFF.

This clone was counted a single time. The chain has TRBV6-1 and TRBJ2-2; unclear D gene. Between the trimmed V and J ends, which lost 6 bases and 3 bases, there was a span of 5 bases. Germline assignment: CDR1 MNHNS and CDR2 SASEGT. This CDR3 spans 12 amino acids. CDR3: CASRGHTGELFF. The CDR3 nucleotides read TGTGCCAGCAGGGGCCACACCGGGGAGCTGTTTTTT.

V usage is TRBV9 and J usage is TRBJ2-7, with 7 nucleotides matching TRBD1. Germline V gene data show CDR1 as SGDLS and CDR2 as YYNGEE. CDR3 length: 13 residues. J lost 7 bases, V lost 0 bases, and 4 bases had no gene match. CDR3 residues: CASSVVETGEQYF. The DNA for the CDR3 is TGTGCCAGCAGCGTAGTCGAGACAGGGGAGCAGTACTTC.

The chain carries TRBV6-5 and TRBJ1-1; unclear D gene. This CDR3 contains 14 residues. Trimming pared 4 bases from V and 11 bases from J, leaving 20 bases between. Per the germline V gene, CDR1 is MNHEY and CDR2 is SVGAGI. Here the CDR3 reads CASSFSEGIIGAFF. The CDR3 region has the DNA TGTGCCAGCAGTTTTAGCGAGGGAATAATCGGTGCTTTCTTT.

This chain links TRBV7-3 with TRBJ2-3, with D possibly TRBD2 on 6 matching bases. Germline CDR1 reads SGHTA; CDR2 reads FQGTGA. The CDR3 is 17 amino acids. The ends were cut back, 6 bases at V and 2 bases at J, with 21 bases in the middle. Written as DNA, the CDR3 is TGTGCCAGCAGAACACCCGCGGAGGGAGACCCCACAGATACGCAGTATTTT. Protein sequence: CASRTPAEGDPTDTQYF.

The V gene is TRBV29-1, the J gene TRBJ2-7, with a weak D call TRBD1 (6 bases). In germline, CDR1 is SQVTM, CDR2 ANQGSEA. V lost 0 bases to trimming and J lost 3 bases, with 21 bases between them. The CDR3 sequence is 17 residues long. This CDR3 reads CSVEDSGPTGNFYEQYF. In DNA, the CDR3 is TGCAGCGTTGAAGATTCGGGCCCGACAGGAAACTTCTACGAGCAGTACTTC.

The chain uses TRBV6-6 and TRBJ1-2, with D perhaps matching TRBD1 (5 bases). V lost 5 bases to trimming and J lost 4 bases, with 14 bases between them. The CDR3 runs to 14 residues. CDR1 is MNHNY and CDR2 is SVGAGI in the germline V gene (reference sequence). The CDR3 sequence is CASSPPDRPYGYTF. CDR3 bases: TGTGCCAGCAGTCCCCCCGACAGACCCTATGGCTACACCTTC.